This TCR beta chain was retrieved from a study of CD8 T cells in Susac syndrome. This CDR3 spans 16 amino acids. Germline assignment: CDR1 LGHNA and CDR2 YSLEER. Germline trimming cut 0 bases from V and 4 bases from J; bases unmatched to any gene: 7. A quantity of about 0.45 to 1 ug RNA underwent reverse transcription using random hexamers. Each CDR3 protein gets one entry after TCRdb re-called the immunoSEQ multiplex PCR reads with MiXCR. This table has about 52,000 distinct CDR3 sequences, 90% to 95% appearing once. The receptor was isolated from a human donor with multiple sclerosis. Source material: CD8+ T cells from PBMCs. The chain employs TRBV4-3 and TRBJ2-7, with 9 positions matching TRBD2. CDR3 bases: TGCGCCAGCAGCCAAGATTCGGGACTAGCAGGATACGAGCAGTACTTC. Translation: CASSQDSGLAGYEQYF.